This TCR beta chain was obtained from a study of OX40 agonist ivuxolimab in advanced cancers. Study details: People who had prior anti-PD-1, anti-PD-L1 or anti-CTLA-4 therapy could take part, and under 45% had some.

Clones were sequenced by immunoSEQ multiplex PCR, and TCRdb holds only the in-frame ones, with some missing. Of approximately 67,000 clones in the sample, around 90% were seen once. Trimming removed 8 bases at V and 2 bases at J, with 10 bases between. The germline V gene has CDR1 LNHDA and CDR2 SQIVND (reference sequence). CDR3 length equals 12 residues. Sequenced material: CD4+ or CD8+ T cells sorted from blood, taken in a trial of the OX40 agonist ivuxolimab. The TCR comes from an adult with an advanced solid tumor such as melanoma, head and neck, liver or kidney cancer. The V call is TRBV19, the J call TRBJ2-7; D is perhaps TRBD1 (5 bases). The CDR3 DNA reads as TGTGCCAGTTCTCAGGGTACCTACGAGCAGTACTTC. Residues: CASSQGTYEQYF.